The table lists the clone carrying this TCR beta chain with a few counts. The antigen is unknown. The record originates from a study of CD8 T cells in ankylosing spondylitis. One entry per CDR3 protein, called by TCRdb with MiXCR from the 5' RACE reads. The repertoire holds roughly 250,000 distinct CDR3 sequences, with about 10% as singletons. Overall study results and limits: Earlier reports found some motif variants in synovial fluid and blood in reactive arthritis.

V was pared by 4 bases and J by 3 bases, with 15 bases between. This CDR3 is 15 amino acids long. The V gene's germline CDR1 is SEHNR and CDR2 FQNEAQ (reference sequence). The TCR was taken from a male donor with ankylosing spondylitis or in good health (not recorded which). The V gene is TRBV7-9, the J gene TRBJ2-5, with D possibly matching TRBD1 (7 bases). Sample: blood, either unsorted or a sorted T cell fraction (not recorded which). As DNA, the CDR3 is TGTGCCAGCAGCTCCGGCGGGACAGTTGAAGAGACCCAGTACTTC. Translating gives CASSSGGTVEETQYF.